Sequencing of this T cell receptor (beta chain) was carried out in a study of human T cells and chemical hapten exposure. This clonotype was recorded many times. No antigen is known for it. One entry per CDR3 protein results from TCRdb running MiXCR on the RACE reads. The sample carries about 300,000 distinct CDR3 sequences, approximately 5% recorded once. Study-wide points: Expanded TCR counts at PT1 went up together with patch test score, a positive correlation. The donor cohort had alopecia, so its immune response may not match that of healthy people.

CDR1 is SGHDT, CDR2 YYEEEE, per germline. Deletions cut 4 bases from V and 1 base from J, with 19 bases between. The CDR3 covers 17 residues. Noted time point: pre-sensitization, week 0. Described treatment: therapeutic diphenylcyclopropenone sensitization with weekly scalp DPC. Total RNA was isolated from unfractionated whole blood. J is TRBJ2-3 and V is TRBV5-6; D is possibly TRBD1 (6 bases). The specimen was whole blood, collected in connection with sensitization to the hapten diphenylcyclopropenone (DPC). The origin of this receptor is a woman aged 18-29 years with alopecia areata. Some clones in this sample may be carry-over from other donors' samples. CDR3 in DNA: TGTGCCAGCAGCACATTAAGACAGGCCCAGGGCACAGATACGCAGTATTTT. It yields the protein CASSTLRQAQGTDTQYF.